This T cell receptor (delta chain) was recorded in a study of gamma-delta chains in newborns, infants, children. Study-level background: Polyclonal expansion of innate γδ T cells after birth follows microbial exposure.

CDR3 length: 14 amino acids. Trimming took 3 bases from V and 3 from J, leaving 10 bases between them. The germline CDR1 and CDR2 sequences are GEAIGNYY and EKD. TCRdb re-called the reads using CATT. The table includes some 3,000 delta-chain clones, 1% to 1.5% detected once. With regard to this clone: For this DNA, TCRdb reports the protein of a much larger clone, which diverges at residue 5, most likely from a read error; the protein presented here is translated directly from the DNA.

Material: blood. This chain uses TRDV2 with TRDJ2, with a possible D match to TRDD3 (5 bases). The receptor was isolated from a child who was a newborn, infant or young child, either healthy, febrile or measles-vaccinated (not recorded which). CDR3 sequence (DNA): TGTGCCTGTGACCCGGGGACCCTGACAGCACAACTCTTCTTT. Protein product: CACDPGTLTAQLFF.